These 4 T cell receptor beta chains originate from one sample sequenced in a study of vaccination and CD4 T cells after COVID-19. For these receptors, no antigen is known. CD4+ T cells that had been cultured provided DNA sequenced with the Oncomine TCR Beta short-read assay. TCRdb recomputed calls from the PCR reads with MiXCR, one row per CDR3 protein. The sample yields more than 20,000 distinct CDR3 sequences, over 50% seen once. Treatment denoted: roughly ten-day PBMC culture with coronavirus spike peptide pools or control peptides (ViraFEST assay). Sequences were obtained from CD4+ T cells from blood, cultured in vitro. These receptors originate from a human donor who had recovered from COVID-19.

The chain employs TRBV6-2 or TRBV6-3 and TRBJ2-7; no reliable D call. Germline CDR1 reads MNHEY; CDR2 reads SVGEGT. This CDR3 region has 11 residues. Trimming cost V 10 bases and J 3 bases, with 10 bases left between them. This CDR3 reads CATQALYEQYF. CDR3 bases: TGTGCCACTCAGGCCCTCTACGAGCAGTACTTC.

The chain couples TRBV20-1 to TRBJ2-1; TRBD1 or TRBD2 may be the D gene (5 bases each). V shed 2 bases and J shed 10 bases, with 21 bases lying between them. This CDR3 has 15 residues. Looked up from germline, CDR1 is DFQATT and CDR2 is SNEGSKA (reference sequence). The CDR3 nucleotides are TGCAGTGCTAGACTGACTCGCGAGGGGTCTCGAGAGCAGTTCTTC. It yields the protein CSARLTREGSREQFF.

This clonotype was seen a single time. The V gene is TRBV15, the J gene TRBJ1-4, with a possible D match to TRBD1 (6 bases). V was cut by 1 base and J by 8 bases, with 14 bases left in between. The germline V gene has CDR1 LNHNV and CDR2 YYDKDF (reference sequence). The CDR3 runs 15 residues. CDR3 DNA sequence: TGTGCCACCAGCAGAGTAACAGGGAAAAGCGAAAAACTGTTTTTT. It yields the protein CATSRVTGKSEKLFF.

The V call is TRBV11-3, the J call TRBJ2-7; a weak D match, TRBD1 (5 bases). The V end lost 5 bases, the J end lost 3 bases, and 14 bases lay between the germline ends. The CDR3 sequence is 14 residues long. Germline-derived CDR1 and CDR2 are SGHNT and YENEEA. This CDR3 is CASSLETGVYEQYF. The CDR3, as DNA: TGTGCCAGCAGCCTCGAAACAGGAGTCTACGAGCAGTACTTC.